This entry lists 8 T cell receptor beta chains sequenced from one sample in a study of T cell changes during pregnancy in multiple sclerosis (dated by TCRdb to between 2019 and 2020). Library generation was performed with the immunoSEQ multiplex PCR assay. The table was pulled from immuneACCESS by TCRdb, which kept in-frame rearrangements only. Such tables lose some clones; where checked, under half of the loss comes from unresolved V genes, and the rest has no known cause. This sample holds around 100,000 clones; 80% to 95% were observed only once. The leading ten clones occupy more than 1.5% of the sample. Material: peripheral blood, obtained in the third trimester of pregnancy. The source of these receptors is a female donor with multiple sclerosis, enrolled in a pregnancy study.

The chain uses TRBV19 and TRBJ1-5; the D gene is possibly TRBD1 (5 bases). The germline gives CDR1 LNHDA, CDR2 SQIVND (reference sequence). This CDR3 spans 13 amino acids. V was clipped by 7 bases and J by 8 bases, with 15 bases between them. CDR3 loop: CASTPTGVEPQHF. The CDR3 bases are TGTGCCAGTACCCCCACGGGGGTAGAGCCCCAGCATTTT.

Here the CDR3 DNA reads TGTGCCAGCACGGGGGGGAACAGGGATACCTACAATGAGCAGTTCTTC. This encodes CASTGGNRDTYNEQFF. The V call is TRBV2, the J call TRBJ2-1; 8 positions match TRBD2. Germline trimming cut 7 bases from V and 2 bases from J; bases unmatched to any gene: 10. The CDR3 length is 16 residues. Germline assignment: CDR1 SNHLY and CDR2 FYNNEI.

As for this clone: This sample includes further DNA sequences coding for the same CDR3. Here the CDR3 DNA reads TGTGCCAGCACCCAGGCGCGGGAGGAAGCTTTCTTT. It specifies CASTQAREEAFF. This chain uses TRBV6-6 with TRBJ1-1, with D uncertain. CDR3 length: 12 amino acids. Looked up from germline, CDR1 is MNHNY and CDR2 is SVGAGI (reference sequence). V lost 7 bases to trimming and J lost 8 bases, with 14 bases between them.

The chain combines TRBV18 with TRBJ2-1; the match to TRBD2 covers 10 bases. The CDR3 has 15 residues. Germline CDR1 KGHSH, CDR2 LQKENI. After removal of 1 base from V and 8 bases from J, the junction contained 5 bases not matched to a gene. CDR3 sequence: CASSPLTSGADEQFF. The CDR3 nucleotides read TGTGCCAGCTCACCACTAACTAGCGGGGCGGATGAGCAGTTCTTC.

V usage is TRBV5-1 and J usage is TRBJ2-1; tentatively, D is TRBD2 (5 bases). Germline V gives CDR1 SGHRS, CDR2 YFSETQ. Trimming cost V 0 bases and J 0 bases, with 19 bases left between them. This CDR3 is 19 amino acids long. In DNA, the CDR3 is TGCGCCAGCAGCTTGGCAGGTAGGAGGCTTGTGGGCTCCTACAATGAGCAGTTCTTC. It codes for CASSLAGRRLVGSYNEQFF.

This chain connects TRBV30 to TRBJ2-1, with a weak D call TRBD1 (6 bases). This CDR3 spans 13 amino acids. V was trimmed by 1 base and J by 9 bases, leaving 13 bases between them. Per germline, CDR1 GTSNPN and CDR2 SVGIG (reference sequence). The CDR3 sequence is CAWSETPGAEQFF. CDR3 nucleotides: TGTGCCTGGAGTGAGACCCCAGGGGCTGAGCAGTTCTTC.

In this sample, this clone turned up once. The chain recombines TRBV10-3 with TRBJ2-7, with TRBD1 matching over 9 bases. There are 12 residues in the CDR3. V lost 11 bases, J lost 1 base, and 3 bases stayed unmatched. The V gene's germline CDR1 is ENHRY and CDR2 SYGVKD. In DNA, the CDR3 is TGTGCCGTCGGACAGGGGTCCTACGAGCAGTACTTC. It translates to CAVGQGSYEQYF.

This chain's CDR3 is CASSGHGTNTDTQYF. CDR3 sequence (DNA): TGTGCCAGCAGCGGTCACGGGACAAACACAGATACGCAGTATTTT. The rearrangement uses TRBV9 and TRBJ2-3, with a possible D match to TRBD1 (6 bases). Germline V gene lookup returns CDR1 SGDLS and CDR2 YYNGEE. V dropped 3 bases and J dropped 2 bases, with 13 bases sitting between them. This CDR3 is built from 15 residues.